Sequencing of this TCR beta chain was carried out in a study of T cell repertoires in cytomegalovirus infection (dated by TCRdb to the late 2010s). General notes on the study: The peptide stimulations were aimed at well-studied HLA-B-restricted epitopes as well as recently identified HLA-C-restricted CMV epitopes, whose presentation resists viral immunomodulation. The HLA type of each donor mattered for the analysis, because public TCR beta signatures pointed to carriage of CMV infection along with the matching HLA type.

Trimming takes 1 base from V and 9 bases from J, and the germline ends sit 16 bases apart. In the germline V gene (reference sequence), CDR1 corresponds to LGHDT and CDR2 to YNNKEL. Reading from cysteine to phenylalanine, the CDR3 counts 15 amino acids. The only DNA kept is the CDR3, 45 bases in frame from the first base. Turning to this clonotype: Its antigen is not yet known. Base-call qualities are not available, and no considerably larger clone is one nucleotide away.

The treatment or condition label, read with the paper, signifies: in vitro stimulation with specific CMV peptide epitopes to enrich CMV-specific T cells. The listed sequencing device is Illumina HiSeq 1500. Using fastp trimming at Q25 and MiXCR clonotype assembly, TCRdb reanalyzed the public sequencing data and kept in-frame beta chains. Rows with a matching CDR3 protein are joined into one entry that keeps the most common DNA and genes. Recorded for this sample are about 310,000 distinct CDR3 sequences; about 25% of them occurred a single time. Of the sample, roughly 14% is held by the ten largest clones. The research as a whole found: In both this cohort and an independent cohort of over 350 donors, the cumulative frequency of public TCR beta family members distinguished carriers of CMV infection plus the relevant HLA type. The ex vivo response was dominated by HLA-C-restricted CMV-specific TCR beta clonotypes, and the single most frequent clonotype in two of eight donors was supplied by these HLA-C-restricted clonotypes.

The sample in question was cultured PBMCs, obtained from culture after CMV antigen stimulation. The V and J genes are TRBV3-1 and TRBJ1-3, with the D gene not confidently named. The clonotype originates from a human donor in good health (CMV status not recorded). Some clones in this sample may be carry-over from other donors' samples. The CDR3 is CASSQAGVQRSTIYF. The nucleotide sequence reads TGTGCCAGCAGCCAAGCTGGTGTCCAGCGATCCACCATATATTTT.